These 4 T cell receptor beta chains came from one sample sequenced in a study of blood T cell repertoires in COVID-19. The protocol was immunoSEQ multiplex PCR, while the TCRdb copy is restricted to in-frame clones and leaves out a portion. The table lists 130,000 to 150,000 clones, 75% to 85% of them singletons. Specimen: peripheral blood. The origin of the receptors is a man between 60 and 75 years old with active or convalescent COVID-19.

J is TRBJ1-5 and V is TRBV3-1 (or the pseudogene TRBV3-2), with 8 bases identical to TRBD1. CDR3 length: 15 amino acids. Looked up from germline, CDR1 is LGHDT and CDR2 is YNNKEL (reference sequence). With 2 bases clipped from V and 2 bases from J, the junction kept 2 bases outside the gene matches. The CDR3 sequence is CASSQMGQGNQPQHF. CDR3 in DNA: TGTGCCAGCAGCCAAATGGGACAGGGCAATCAGCCCCAGCATTTT.

The CDR3, as DNA: TGCGCCAGCAGTGAATATACTGAAGCTTTCTTT. Encoded protein: CASSEYTEAFF. The genes are TRBV10-2 and TRBJ1-1; D call uncertain. The CDR3 runs to 11 residues. Germline V lookup: CDR1 WSHSY, CDR2 SAAADI. Trimming pared 3 bases from V and 5 bases from J, leaving 4 bases between.

This chain joins TRBV18 and TRBJ2-5; maybe TRBD1 (6 bases). V dropped 1 base and J dropped 3 bases, with 9 bases sitting between them. Germline V gene sequence: CDR1 KGHSH, CDR2 LQKENI. This CDR3 spans 14 amino acids. The CDR3 sequence is CASSPRQVEETQYF. The DNA for the CDR3 is TGTGCCAGCTCACCACGACAGGTAGAAGAGACCCAGTACTTC.

The rearrangement joins TRBV13 to TRBJ2-2; 8 nucleotides agree with TRBD2. The CDR3 extends over 17 amino acids. V was clipped by 5 bases and J by 0 bases; unmatched bases: 8. CDR1 and CDR2 (germline): PRHDT, FYEKMQ (reference sequence). In nucleotides, the CDR3 is TGTGCCAGCAGCCCCGACCTACTAGCGGCGAACACCGGGGAGCTGTTTTTT. This encodes CASSPDLLAANTGELFF.